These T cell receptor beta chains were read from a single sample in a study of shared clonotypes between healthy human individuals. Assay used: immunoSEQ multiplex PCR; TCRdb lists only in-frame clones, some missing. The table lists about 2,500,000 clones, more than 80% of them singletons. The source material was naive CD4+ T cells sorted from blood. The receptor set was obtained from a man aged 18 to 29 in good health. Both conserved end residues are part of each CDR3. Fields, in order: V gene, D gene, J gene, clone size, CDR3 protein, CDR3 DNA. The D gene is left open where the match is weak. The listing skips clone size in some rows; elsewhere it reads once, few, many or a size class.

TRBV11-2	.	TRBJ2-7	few	CASYPAGRGSYEQYF	TGTGCCAGCTACCCCGCGGGCAGGGGATCCTACGAGCAGTACTTC
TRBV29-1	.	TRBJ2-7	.	CSVYGQDNRFSSYEQYF	TGCAGCGTTTATGGCCAGGACAACCGATTTAGCTCCTACGAGCAGTACTTC
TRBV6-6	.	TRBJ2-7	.	CASSQRSSSYEQYF	TGTGCCAGCAGTCAAAGGTCCAGCTCCTACGAGCAGTACTTC
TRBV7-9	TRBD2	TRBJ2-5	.	CASSTTGTSGEETQYF	TGTGCCAGCAGCACTACCGGGACTAGCGGGGAGGAGACCCAGTACTTC
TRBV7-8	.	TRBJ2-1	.	CASSLASLVSYNEQFF	TGTGCCAGCAGCTTAGCGTCGCTAGTGTCTTACAATGAGCAGTTCTTC
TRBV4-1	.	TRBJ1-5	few	CASSQVGDSNQPQHF	TGCGCCAGCAGCCAAGTTGGGGATAGCAATCAGCCCCAGCATTTT
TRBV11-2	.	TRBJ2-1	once	CASSLLYGNNNEQFF	TGTGCCAGCAGCTTACTTTACGGGAATAACAATGAGCAGTTCTTC
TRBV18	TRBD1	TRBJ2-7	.	CASSPDRGHYEQYF	TGTGCCAGCTCACCGGACAGGGGCCACTACGAGCAGTACTTC
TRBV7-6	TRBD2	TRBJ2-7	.	CASSEGLAGDNGQYF	TGTGCCAGCAGCGAGGGACTAGCGGGAGATAACGGGCAGTACTTC
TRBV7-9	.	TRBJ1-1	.	CASSPPLGYTEAFF	TGTGCCAGCAGCCCACCTCTAGGGTACACTGAAGCTTTCTTT
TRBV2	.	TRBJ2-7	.	CASRSTEVSYEQYF	TGTGCCAGCAGATCGACGGAAGTCTCCTACGAGCAGTACTTC
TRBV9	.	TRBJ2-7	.	CASSSTGINYEQYF	TGTGCCAGCAGCTCGACAGGAATAAACTACGAGCAGTACTTC
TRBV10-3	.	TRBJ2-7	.	CATSPALGEQYF	TGTGCCACCAGCCCGGCTCTCGGCGAGCAGTACTTC
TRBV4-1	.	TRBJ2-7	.	CASSQIPTGNYEQYF	TGCGCCAGCAGCCAAATCCCGACTGGTAACTACGAGCAGTACTTC
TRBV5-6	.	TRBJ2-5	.	CASSLVGQKTQYF	TGTGCCAGCAGCTTGGTGGGGCAAAAGACCCAGTACTTC
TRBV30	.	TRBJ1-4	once	CAWSVDLLNEKLFF	TGTGCCTGGAGTGTAGATCTCCTCAATGAAAAACTGTTTTTT
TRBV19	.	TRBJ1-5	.	CASRRGDTGDQPQHF	TGTGCCAGTAGGCGGGGGGACACCGGCGACCAGCCCCAGCATTTT
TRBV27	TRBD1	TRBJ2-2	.	CASKPGQWLFF	TGTGCCAGCAAACCGGGACAGTGGTTGTTTTTT
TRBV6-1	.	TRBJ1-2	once	CASSEDPRGGYGYTF	TGTGCCAGCAGTGAAGACCCCAGGGGCGGCTATGGCTACACCTTC
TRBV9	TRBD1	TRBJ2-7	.	CASSVGQGTYEQYF	TGTGCCAGCAGCGTTGGACAGGGGACCTACGAGCAGTACTTC
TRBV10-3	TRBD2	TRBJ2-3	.	CAISKTSGGGDTQYF	TGTGCCATCAGTAAGACTAGCGGGGGAGGGGATACGCAGTATTTT
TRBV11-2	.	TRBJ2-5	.	CASSPGQETQYF	TGTGCCAGCAGCCCAGGACAAGAGACCCAGTACTTC
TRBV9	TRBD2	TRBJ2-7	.	CASSVPPALAGGGDEQYF	TGTGCCAGCAGCGTTCCCCCCGCCTTAGCGGGAGGGGGAGACGAGCAGTACTTC
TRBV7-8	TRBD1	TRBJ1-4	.	CASRRTGATNEKLFF	TGTGCCAGCAGGCGCACAGGGGCAACTAATGAAAAACTGTTTTTT
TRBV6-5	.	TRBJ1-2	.	CASSYRQRDGYTF	TGTGCCAGCAGTTACAGACAGCGTGACGGCTACACCTTC
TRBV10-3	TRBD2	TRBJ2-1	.	CAISEGTSGDEQFF	TGTGCCATCAGTGAGGGGACTAGCGGGGATGAGCAGTTCTTC
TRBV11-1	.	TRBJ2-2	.	CASTNPRMGELFF	TGTGCCAGCACCAACCCTCGGATGGGGGAGCTGTTTTTT
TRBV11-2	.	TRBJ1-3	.	CASSFPGRENTIYF	TGTGCCAGCAGCTTTCCAGGGCGCGAAAACACCATATATTTT
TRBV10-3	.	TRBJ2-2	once	CAIHPTGNTGELFF	TGTGCCATCCATCCGACGGGGAACACCGGGGAGCTGTTTTTT
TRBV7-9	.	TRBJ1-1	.	CASSRRPTNTEAFF	TGTGCCAGCAGCCGCAGGCCGACCAACACTGAAGCTTTCTTT
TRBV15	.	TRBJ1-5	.	CATSGGGDLKPQHF	TGTGCCACCAGCGGAGGTGGGGATCTCAAGCCCCAGCATTTT
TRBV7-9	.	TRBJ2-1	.	CASSLDRTVIYNEQFF	TGTGCCAGCAGCTTAGACCGGACAGTCATTTACAATGAGCAGTTCTTC
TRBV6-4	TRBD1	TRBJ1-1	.	CASSDGDRGQTGTEAFF	TGTGCCAGCAGTGACGGGGACAGGGGGCAAACAGGCACTGAAGCTTTCTTT
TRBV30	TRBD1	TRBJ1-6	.	CAWIKDRAGNSPLHF	TGTGCCTGGATTAAGGACAGGGCAGGGAATTCACCCCTCCACTTT
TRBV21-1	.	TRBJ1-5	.	CASSEGQPNQPQHF	TGTGCCAGCAGCGAAGGACAGCCTAATCAGCCCCAGCATTTT
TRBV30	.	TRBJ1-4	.	CALRKGSANEKLFF	TGTGCCCTAAGGAAAGGGTCCGCTAATGAAAAACTGTTTTTT
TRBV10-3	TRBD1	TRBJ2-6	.	CAISEGDRGSGANVLTF	TGTGCCATCAGTGAAGGGGACAGGGGCTCTGGGGCCAACGTCCTGACTTTC
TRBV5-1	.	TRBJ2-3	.	CATTAGQDTDTQYF	TGCGCCACCACGGCGGGACAAGACACAGATACGCAGTATTTT
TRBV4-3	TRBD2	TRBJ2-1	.	CASSQERIEAAGSNEQFF	TGCGCCAGCAGCCAAGAACGAATAGAGGCAGCGGGGAGCAATGAGCAGTTCTTC
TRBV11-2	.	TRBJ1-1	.	CASSYGENTEAFF	TGTGCCAGCAGCTACGGTGAGAACACTGAAGCTTTCTTT
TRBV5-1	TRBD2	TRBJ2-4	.	CASSFYGLAGERDIQYF	TGCGCCAGCAGCTTTTACGGTCTAGCGGGAGAACGGGACATTCAGTACTTC
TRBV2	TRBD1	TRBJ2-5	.	CASSARQGDRYETQYF	TGTGCCAGCAGCGCCCGACAGGGGGATAGGTACGAGACCCAGTACTTC
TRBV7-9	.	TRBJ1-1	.	CASSLEAGQAFF	TGTGCCAGCAGCTTAGAGGCAGGGCAAGCTTTCTTT
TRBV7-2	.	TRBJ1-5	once	CASSFFSGGQPQHF	TGTGCCAGCAGCTTCTTCTCCGGCGGTCAGCCCCAGCATTTT
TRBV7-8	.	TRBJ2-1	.	CASSWNRDGGTYNEQFF	TGTGCCAGCAGCTGGAACCGGGACGGGGGAACTTACAATGAGCAGTTCTTC
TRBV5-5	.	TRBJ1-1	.	CASSWGDPMNTEAFF	TGTGCCAGCAGCTGGGGGGACCCAATGAACACTGAAGCTTTCTTT
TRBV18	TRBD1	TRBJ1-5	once	CASSPGTGPYQPQHF	TGTGCCAGCTCACCCGGGACAGGGCCCTATCAGCCCCAGCATTTT
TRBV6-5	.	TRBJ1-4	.	CASSYSVGFGKLFF	TGTGCCAGCAGTTACTCTGTAGGGTTCGGAAAACTGTTTTTT
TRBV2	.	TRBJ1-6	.	CASTASSPLHF	TGTGCCAGCACCGCAAGTTCACCCCTCCACTTT
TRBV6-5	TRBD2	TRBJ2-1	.	CASRTGTSANEQFF	TGTGCCAGCAGGACCGGGACTAGTGCGAATGAGCAGTTCTTC
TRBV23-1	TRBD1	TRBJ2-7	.	CASSEITGQGFGSSYEQYF	TGCGCCAGCAGCGAAATTACGGGACAGGGGTTCGGGAGCTCCTACGAGCAGTACTTC
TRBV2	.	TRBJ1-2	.	CASTEQGSVSEGF	TGTGCCAGCACCGAGCAGGGTTCAGTTTCGGAAGGCTTC
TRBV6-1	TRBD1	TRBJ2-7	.	CASRGQKAYEQYF	TGTGCCAGCAGGGGACAGAAAGCCTACGAGCAGTACTTC
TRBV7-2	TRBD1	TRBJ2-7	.	CASSWSRDRYEQYF	TGTGCCAGCAGCTGGTCCCGGGACAGATACGAGCAGTACTTC
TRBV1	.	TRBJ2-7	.	CTSSQHKRKPYEQYF	TGCACCAGCAGCCAACACAAGAGAAAACCCTACGAGCAGTACTTC
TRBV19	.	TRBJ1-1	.	CASSHDRFSGNTEAFF	TGTGCCAGTAGCCATGACCGTTTCTCGGGGAACACTGAAGCTTTCTTT
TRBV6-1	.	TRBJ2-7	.	CASSRGQFYEQYF	TGTGCCAGCAGCCGCGGACAGTTCTACGAGCAGTACTTC
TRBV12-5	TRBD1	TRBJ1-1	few	CASGAGGSWNTEAFF	TGTGCTAGTGGGGCAGGGGGCTCATGGAACACTGAAGCTTTCTTT
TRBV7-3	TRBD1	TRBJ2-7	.	CASSFDRGAEQYF	TGTGCCAGCAGCTTCGACAGGGGGGCCGAGCAGTACTTC